The T cell receptor (beta chain) described here comes from a study of metastatic and nonmetastatic thyroid tumors. The wider study: Malignant thyroid and benign thyroid patients provided blood and tumor or nodule tissue whose repertoires were compared. Notes on the study in general: Reportedly, malignant thyroid tumors had significantly higher TCR beta diversity than benign nodules, in blood and tumor.

Every patient was untreated before thyroid surgery. V dropped 2 bases and J dropped 2; count of bases not matched to a gene: 2. This CDR3 is built from 15 residues. The germline V gene encodes CDR1 KGHSH and CDR2 LQKENI. This clone was observed many times. Antigen unknown. TCRdb ran MiXCR on the PCR reads. The top ten hold 3.5% to 4% of the sample, which has under 60,000 clones, approximately 20% seen once. J is TRBJ2-7 and V is TRBV18; 11 nucleotides match TRBD1. The sample consisted of blood. The receptor's source is a male donor with papillary thyroid cancer or a benign thyroid nodule (not recorded which). Some clones in this sample may be carry-over from other donors' samples. The CDR3 DNA reads as TGTGCCAGCTCACCAGGACAGGGGGCACCCTACGAGCAGTACTTC. Translating it yields CASSPGQGAPYEQYF.